This T cell receptor (beta chain) was captured in a study of blood T cell repertoires in COVID-19. Turning to the study itself: Collection of acute and convalescent COVID-19 samples took place in the United States, Italy and Spain. In each case, the material was cDNA or gDNA derived from T cells, B-cell-depleted T cells, or PBMCs.

Germline V gene data show CDR1 as SGHKS and CDR2 as YYEKEE (reference sequence). J lost 5 bases, V lost 4 bases, and 6 bases had no gene match. The CDR3 has 14 residues. In the original analysis: Nucleated cell counts were estimated from reference gene primer amplification. Measured with immunoSEQ multiplex PCR; TCRdb has only the in-frame clones, and not every one. The V and J calls and the clone size are those of that table, but D and trimming were determined from the DNA. The sample has around 130,000 clones; around 80% are singletons. The sequence was obtained from a human donor in a cohort sampled during active COVID-19. Material: peripheral blood. The chain joins TRBV5-5 to TRBJ2-5, with 9 positions matching TRBD1. CDR3 protein: CASSQTGGRETQYF. DNA for the CDR3: TGTGCCAGCAGCCAGACAGGGGGGAGGGAGACCCAGTACTTC.